This entry describes one TCR beta chain. Deletions cut 4 bases from V and 8 bases from J, with 18 bases between. Germline CDR1 and CDR2: MNHNS and SASEGT. The CDR3 is 15 residues long. This record comes from a study of technical replicates of blood from four donors. Sequencing used immunoSEQ multiplex PCR; TCRdb keeps in-frame clones, though not all of them. The sample shows around 100,000 clones, approximately 94% of them seen only once. The receptor was derived from a human donor in good health. The chain couples TRBV6-1 to TRBJ2-1; a possible D gene is TRBD2 (6 bases). Source material: T cells isolated from PBMCs. The CDR3 loop is CASSVEGTGPDEQFF. The CDR3 DNA is TGTGCCAGCAGTGTGGAGGGAACGGGGCCCGATGAGCAGTTCTTC.